This T cell receptor (beta chain) emerged from a study of blood T cell repertoires in COVID-19. In the study overall: Samples of COVID-19 (acute and convalescent) were obtained from the United States, Italy and Spain.

The method was immunoSEQ multiplex PCR; TCRdb's version includes in-frame clones alone and lacks a portion of them. The table shows 200,000 to 250,000 clones, with 84% occurring only once. The recovered donors of Cohort 3 showed two negative PCRs, clearance, or symptom resolution. Germline V gene lookup returns CDR1 MNHNS and CDR2 SASEGT. V lost 2 bases, J lost 2 bases, and 3 bases lay in between. The length of the CDR3 is 13 residues. Sequencing was carried out using PBMCs or T cells enriched from blood (not recorded which). J is TRBJ2-2 and V is TRBV6-1; the D is unclear. This receptor was taken from a man aged 55 to 70 who had recovered from COVID-19. The CDR3 here is CASSETNTGELFF. The CDR3 DNA reads TGTGCCAGCAGTGAAACTAACACCGGGGAGCTGTTTTTT.